This T cell receptor beta chain was captured in a study of T cell repertoires in cytomegalovirus infection. Study information: HLA-C-restricted CMV epitopes, recently identified, and well-studied HLA-B-restricted ones were used by the study. An indication of both CMV infection and matching HLA type came from public TCR beta signatures.

This clonotype occurred once. What it recognizes is unknown. TCRdb independently ran MiXCR on the reads; one entry per CDR3 protein. Of roughly 860,000 distinct CDR3 sequences in the sample, over 25% were seen once. Study-wide results and caveats: Based on cumulative public TCR beta family frequency, carriers of CMV plus the relevant HLA were identified. Dominant in the ex vivo response were TCR beta clonotypes restricted by HLA-C and specific for CMV.

CDR1 is MGHRA, CDR2 YSYEKL, per germline. The CDR3 is 16 amino acids. V lost 3 bases and J lost 5, with 18 bases in between. The specimen comprised cultured CD8+ T cells from PBMCs, sampled from culture after CMV antigen stimulation. This chain links TRBV4-1 with TRBJ2-3; maybe TRBD2 (5 bases). The sequence came from a human donor in good health (CMV status not recorded). Some clones in this sample may be carry-over from other donors' samples. The CDR3 loop is CASSHPDTDAGDTQYF. The CDR3 DNA is TGCGCCAGCAGCCACCCCGACACCGATGCGGGAGATACGCAGTATTTT.